This TCR beta chain emerged from a study of beta chain features in type 1 diabetes. V was clipped by 4 bases and J by 0 bases; unmatched bases: 4. Germline assignment: CDR1 SGHTA and CDR2 FQGTGA. The CDR3 runs to 15 residues. TCRB transcripts that were expressed got sequenced, as all of the isolated RNA had been reverse transcribed. TCRdb's table, derived via immunoSEQ multiplex PCR, lists solely in-frame clones and lacks some. The table includes about 300,000 clones, about 8.5% detected once. The source material was central memory CD4+ T cells from blood. The origin of this receptor is a woman aged 18-29 years in good health. The chain has TRBV7-3 and TRBJ1-2, with 8 positions matching TRBD1. The CDR3 protein is CASSSWTGTNYGYTF. DNA for the CDR3: TGTGCCAGCAGCTCTTGGACAGGGACTAACTATGGCTACACCTTC.